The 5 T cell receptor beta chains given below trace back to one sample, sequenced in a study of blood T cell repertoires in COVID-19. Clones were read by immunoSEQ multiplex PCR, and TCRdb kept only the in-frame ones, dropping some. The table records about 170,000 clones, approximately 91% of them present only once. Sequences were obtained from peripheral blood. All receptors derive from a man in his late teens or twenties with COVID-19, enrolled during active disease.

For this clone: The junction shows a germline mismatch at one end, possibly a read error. The CDR3 nucleotides read TGTGCCTGGGAAGGAAGCGTTTATGAAAAACTGCTTTTT. Protein product: CAWEGSVYEKLLF. The chain links TRBV30 to TRBJ1-4; D not certain. Per germline, CDR1 GTSNPN and CDR2 SVGIG (reference sequence). This CDR3 region has 13 residues.

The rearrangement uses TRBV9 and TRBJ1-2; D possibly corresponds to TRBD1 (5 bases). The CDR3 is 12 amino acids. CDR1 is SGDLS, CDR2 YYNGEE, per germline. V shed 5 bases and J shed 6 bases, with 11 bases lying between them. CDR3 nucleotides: TGTGCCAGCAGTAGCCTCAGGGATGGCTACACCTTC. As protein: CASSSLRDGYTF.

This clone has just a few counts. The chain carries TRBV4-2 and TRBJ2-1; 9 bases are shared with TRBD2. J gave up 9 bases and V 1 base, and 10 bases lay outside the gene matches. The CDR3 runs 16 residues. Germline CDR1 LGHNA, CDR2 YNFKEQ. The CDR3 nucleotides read TGTGCCAGCAGCCAAGTGGGTAGCGGGAGATTCGGTGAGCAGTTCTTC. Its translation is CASSQVGSGRFGEQFF.

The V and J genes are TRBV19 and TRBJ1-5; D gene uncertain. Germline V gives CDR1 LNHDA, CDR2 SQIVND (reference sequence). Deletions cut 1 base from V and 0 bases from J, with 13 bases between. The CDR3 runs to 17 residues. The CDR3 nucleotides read TGTGCCAGTAGTATAGTCGGCAACAGTTATAGCAATCAGCCCCAGCATTTT. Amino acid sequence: CASSIVGNSYSNQPQHF.

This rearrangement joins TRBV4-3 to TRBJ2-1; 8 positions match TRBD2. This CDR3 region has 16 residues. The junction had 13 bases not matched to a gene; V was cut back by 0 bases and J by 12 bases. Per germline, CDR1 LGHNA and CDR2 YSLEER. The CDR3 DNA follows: TGCGCCAGCAGCCAAGATCTAATAGCGGGGAACGGGGGGCAGTTCTTC. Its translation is CASSQDLIAGNGGQFF.